The 2 T cell receptor beta chains in this list originate from one sample, sequenced in a study of T cell responses to AZD1222 COVID-19 vaccine (dated by TCRdb to the early 2020s). The method was the immunoSEQ multiplex PCR assay. In its TCRdb copy, this immuneACCESS table keeps in-frame sequences only and misses some clones. Where compared with another copy, unresolved V genes explain less than half of these, and the others have no known cause. The sample contains 100,000 to 150,000 clones, about 92% of them found a single time. The ten largest clones represent about 4.3% of the sample. The time point label, read with the paper, signifies: baseline before first vaccination. The intended sense of this specimen's treatment or condition label: meningococcal conjugate vaccine given as trial control. Here the sequenced sample was peripheral blood, taken on day 0 of MenACWY control vaccination. These receptors all stem from an adult in good health.

The rearrangement links TRBV28 to TRBJ2-7; 10 bases line up with TRBD1. Germline V gene sequence: CDR1 MDHEN, CDR2 SYDVKM. V shed 5 bases and J 2 bases; nucleotides not matched to a gene: 12. This CDR3 has 17 residues. Written as DNA, the CDR3 is TGTGCCAGCAGTCCTCGGGACAGGGGATACCCTACCTACGAGCAGTACTTC. This codes for CASSPRDRGYPTYEQYF.

This clone was seen once. V is TRBV30 and J is TRBJ1-4; no firm D call. CDR3 length equals 15 residues. Germline assignment: CDR1 GTSNPN and CDR2 SVGIG (reference sequence). With 1 base removed from V and 4 bases from J, the gap between germline ends came to 13 bases. CDR3 in amino acids: CAWSGSDLYNEKLFF. Written as DNA, the CDR3 is TGTGCCTGGAGTGGATCGGACCTTTATAATGAAAAACTGTTTTTT.